This T cell receptor beta chain was observed in a study of blood T cell repertoires in COVID-19. Participants were placed into cohorts based on the clinical history they reported. In Cohort 3, a recovered donor had either two negative PCRs, clearance, or symptom resolution. TCRdb's copy holds only in-frame clones and misses some; the assay was immunoSEQ multiplex PCR. Of over 200,000 clones listed, around 85% are singletons. The sequence derives from a man in his forties or fifties who had recovered from COVID-19. The sequenced sample consisted of PBMCs or T cells enriched from blood (not recorded which).

The CDR3 spells CASGHPNTEAFF. The CDR3 DNA reads as TGTGCCAGTGGACACCCGAACACTGAAGCTTTCTTT. This rearrangement joins TRBV12-3 or TRBV12-4 to TRBJ1-1; a possible D gene is TRBD1 (5 bases). CDR3 size: 12 residues. The ends were cut back, 9 bases at V and 1 base at J, with 9 bases in the middle.